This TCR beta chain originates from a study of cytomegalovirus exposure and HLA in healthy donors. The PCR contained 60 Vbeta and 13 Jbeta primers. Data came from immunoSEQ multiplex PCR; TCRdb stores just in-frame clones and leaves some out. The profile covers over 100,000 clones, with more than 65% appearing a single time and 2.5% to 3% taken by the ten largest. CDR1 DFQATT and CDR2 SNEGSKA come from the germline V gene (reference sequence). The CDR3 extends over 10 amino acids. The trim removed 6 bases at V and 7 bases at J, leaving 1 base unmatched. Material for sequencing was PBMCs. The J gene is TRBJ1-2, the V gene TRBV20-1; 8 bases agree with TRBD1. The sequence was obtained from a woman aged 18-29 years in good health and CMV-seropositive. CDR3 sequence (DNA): TGCAGTGCCGGGACAGGTGGCTACACCTTC. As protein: CSAGTGGYTF.